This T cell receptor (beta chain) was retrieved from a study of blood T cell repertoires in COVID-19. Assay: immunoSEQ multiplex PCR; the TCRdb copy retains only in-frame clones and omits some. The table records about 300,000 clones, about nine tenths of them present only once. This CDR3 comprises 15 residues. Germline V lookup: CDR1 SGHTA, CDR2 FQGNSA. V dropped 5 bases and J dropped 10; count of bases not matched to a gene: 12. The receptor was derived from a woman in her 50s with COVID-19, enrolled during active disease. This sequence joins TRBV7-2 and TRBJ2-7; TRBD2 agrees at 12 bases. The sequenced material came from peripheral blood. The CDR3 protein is CASSLRSSGRAGQYF. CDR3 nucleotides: TGTGCCAGCAGCCTTAGATCTAGCGGGAGGGCTGGACAGTACTTC.